This TCR beta chain derives from a study of response to subunit inactivated influenza vaccine (dated by TCRdb to the late 2010s). Background for the entire study: To follow how T cells responded to a trivalent subunit inactivated influenza vaccine, the researchers relied on deep quantitative profiling of the T cell receptor repertoire. What the research found in general, with its limitations: The authors suggested that each seasonal influenza vaccination may recruit only a limited number of new T cells.

Library preparation was by RT-PCR. The sequencer listed for this sample is Illumina HiSeq 2500. TCRdb reanalyzed the raw reads on its own, using fastp at Q25 for trimming and MiXCR for clone calling, and kept in-frame beta chains. All rows with the same CDR3 protein become a single entry with the most common DNA and genes. This sample holds some 850,000 distinct CDR3 sequences; 15% to 20% were observed only once. The ten largest clones represent roughly a tenth of the sample. Concerning this clonotype itself: Its antigen is still unknown. Base qualities are missing; no much larger clone stands one base away.

Germline trimming amounts to 0 bases on V and 10 bases on J, with 7 as the count of junction bases outside the gene matches. The CDR3 sequence holds 16 residues, the cysteine and phenylalanine included. Only CDR3 DNA is held: 48 bases, read in frame from base 1. CDR1 and CDR2 (SGHDN, FVKESK) derive from the germline V gene. The source material was PBMCs from blood, sampled roughly 5 days after vaccination. This sequence originates from a man aged 45 to 65 who received an inactivated influenza vaccine. Donor details come from another sample of the same person, matched by shared clones. The chain joins TRBV14 to TRBJ1-6; TRBD1 aligns with 9 central bases. The CDR3 reads as follows: CASSQDLGQGWSPLHF. The sequenced DNA is TGTGCCAGCAGCCAAGACCTGGGACAGGGTTGGTCACCCCTCCACTTT.